Shown below are 25 T cell receptor beta chains from a single sample sequenced in a study of shared clonotypes between healthy human individuals (dated by TCRdb to about 2020). Library generation was performed with the immunoSEQ multiplex PCR assay. Not all clones reach the TCRdb copy of this immuneACCESS table, which keeps in-frame sequences only. Checked studies attribute under half of the gap to unresolved V genes and leave the rest unexplained. In this sample the table shows millions of clones, roughly 96% of which occur a single time. Jointly, the top ten make up roughly 0.13% of the sample. Sequencing was carried out using naive CD4+ T cells sorted from blood. According to the study, the label for this sample's cell subset or site signals: CD45RA+ positively selected. These receptors were obtained from a man aged 18 to 29 in good health.

This rearrangement joins TRBV5-1 to TRBJ2-7; 9 positions match TRBD2. V dropped 0 bases and J dropped 0; count of bases not matched to a gene: 1. This CDR3 region has 15 residues. Per germline, CDR1 SGHRS and CDR2 YFSETQ. DNA for the CDR3: TGCGCCAGCAGCTTGGTGCGGGGGGGCTCCTACGAGCAGTACTTC. As protein: CASSLVRGGSYEQYF.

This chain links TRBV10-3 with TRBJ1-4; D unresolved. V shed 5 bases and J shed 5 bases, with 9 bases lying between them. Germline CDR1 ENHRY, CDR2 SYGVKD. This CDR3 is built from 13 residues. For the CDR3, the DNA is TGTGCCATCAGTATAGTACCAAATGAAAAACTGTTTTTT. It translates to CAISIVPNEKLFF.

The chain links TRBV29-1 to TRBJ2-3; 7 bases align to TRBD1. The CDR3 is made up of 14 amino acids. Germline CDR1 is SQVTM and CDR2 is ANQGSEA. With 5 bases clipped from V and 2 bases from J, the junction kept 7 bases outside the gene matches. The CDR3: CSVPRQGNTDTQYF. The CDR3 DNA reads as TGCAGCGTTCCCCGACAGGGAAACACAGATACGCAGTATTTT.

This chain uses TRBV28 with TRBJ1-1, with no clear D. The CDR3 consists of 13 residues. In germline, CDR1 is MDHEN, CDR2 SYDVKM. V lost 5 bases to trimming and J lost 6 bases, with 13 bases between them. The CDR3: CASSHLDGPEAFF. The CDR3 coding sequence is TGTGCCAGCAGTCATCTAGATGGGCCTGAAGCTTTCTTT.

This chain's CDR3 is CASSLAFGLDNEQFF. CDR3 in DNA: TGTGCCAGCAGCTTAGCTTTCGGGTTAGACAATGAGCAGTTCTTC. The V gene is TRBV11-3, the J gene TRBJ2-1; the D is unclear. Germline assignment: CDR1 SGHNT and CDR2 YENEEA. The CDR3 length is 15 residues. V lost 1 base and J 5 bases, leaving 12 bases between the germline ends.

Details on this clone: This sample also contains other DNA sequences that code for the same CDR3. The CDR3 region has the DNA TGTGCCAGCAGCTTAGCGGGGGGGTTGAACACTGAAGCTTTCTTT. Protein product: CASSLAGGLNTEAFF. The chain joins TRBV7-2 to TRBJ1-1; the D gene is possibly TRBD1 (5 bases). V was shortened by 0 bases and J by 0 bases, with 8 bases between the two germline ends. This CDR3 comprises 15 residues. Germline lookup yields CDR1 SGHTA and CDR2 FQGNSA.

In its sample, this clone was seen once. The chain recombines TRBV10-1 with TRBJ1-6, with 8 bases aligning to TRBD1. Trimming cost V 5 bases and J 7 bases; bases outside gene matches: 1. This CDR3 is built from 13 residues. Germline CDR1 WNHNN, CDR2 SYGVQD (reference sequence). The DNA for the CDR3 is TGCGCCAGCAGTCGGACAGGGAATTCACCCCTCCACTTT. Its translation is CASSRTGNSPLHF.

The V gene is TRBV6-1, the J gene TRBJ2-7, with D perhaps matching TRBD1 (5 bases). Germline-derived CDR1 and CDR2 are MNHNS and SASEGT. The V end lost 6 bases, the J end lost 3 bases, and 12 bases lay between the germline ends. The CDR3 loop spans 13 amino acids. For the CDR3, the DNA is TGTGCCAGCAGCCGACAGTTCCTCTACGAGCAGTACTTC. Translating gives CASSRQFLYEQYF.

This clone was counted many times. Other DNA sequences in the sample encode the same CDR3. This rearrangement joins TRBV9 to TRBJ1-3; D not certain. CDR1 SGDLS and CDR2 YYNGEE come from the germline V gene. V gave up 2 bases and J gave up 0 bases, with 6 bases separating them. The CDR3 totals 14 residues. This CDR3 reads CASSVVSSGNTIYF. In DNA, the CDR3 is TGTGCCAGCAGCGTCGTGAGCTCTGGAAACACCATATATTTT.

The gene calls are TRBV9 and TRBJ1-1; a weak D match, TRBD1 (5 bases). V lost 3 bases and J lost 4, with 10 bases in between. The V gene's germline CDR1 is SGDLS and CDR2 YYNGEE. This CDR3 comprises 13 residues. For the CDR3, the DNA is TGTGCCAGCAGCGCAGGGTGGATCACTGAAGCTTTCTTT. Its translation: CASSAGWITEAFF.

The chain couples TRBV5-1 to TRBJ2-1; D might be TRBD1 or TRBD2, each matching 5 bases. This CDR3 contains 14 residues. V dropped 4 bases and J dropped 6 bases, with 14 bases sitting between them. The germline V gene has CDR1 SGHRS and CDR2 YFSETQ. The CDR3 region has the DNA TGCGCCAGCAGCCCGGGCTCTGGGGGCAATGAGCAGTTCTTC. It translates to CASSPGSGGNEQFF.

For the CDR3, the DNA is TGTGCCAGCAGCTCTTTCGGACAGGGGAAGATCGCCTACGAGCAGTACTTC. Its protein is CASSSFGQGKIAYEQYF. V usage is TRBV7-9 and J usage is TRBJ2-7; TRBD1 matches at 9 bases. The V and J ends lost 4 bases and 2 bases, in that order; junction bases with no gene match: 12. Per germline, CDR1 SEHNR and CDR2 FQNEAQ (reference sequence). The CDR3 sequence is 17 residues long.

The rearrangement joins TRBV5-4 to TRBJ2-3, with a possible D match to TRBD2 (6 bases). The CDR3 runs 16 residues. V lost 3 bases and J lost 1, with 15 bases in between. The germline gives CDR1 SGHNT, CDR2 YYREEE (reference sequence). DNA for the CDR3: TGTGCCAGCAGCTGGAAAGTAGGAGGGGGCACAGATACGCAGTATTTT. Amino acids: CASSWKVGGGTDTQYF.

The rearrangement links TRBV30 to TRBJ1-2, with D possibly matching TRBD1 (6 bases). The CDR3 totals 12 residues. V was trimmed by 2 bases and J by 9 bases, leaving 13 bases between them. Germline CDR1 and CDR2: GTSNPN and SVGIG (reference sequence). DNA for the CDR3: TGTGCCTGGAGTCCAGGGGTTATTAGCTACACCTTC. Amino acids: CAWSPGVISYTF.

The CDR3 nucleotides read TGTGCCAGCAGCGCCGGGACAGGGGGTGCCTATGGCTACACCTTC. Translation gives CASSAGTGGAYGYTF. The chain employs TRBV7-2 and TRBJ1-2; 11 nucleotides align to TRBD1. J was trimmed by 4 bases and V by 5 bases; bases with no gene match: 6. The CDR3 runs to 15 residues. CDR1 SGHTA and CDR2 FQGNSA come from the germline V gene.

This chain links TRBV11-2 with TRBJ2-1, with 12 nucleotides matching TRBD2. V shed 5 bases, J shed 6 bases, and the junction held 5 bases outside the gene matches. This CDR3 contains 15 residues. Germline V lookup: CDR1 SGHAT, CDR2 FQNNGV. The CDR3 bases are TGTGCCAGCAGCCACCCGGGACTAGCGGGCAATGAGCAGTTCTTC. Its translation: CASSHPGLAGNEQFF.

V usage is TRBV19 and J usage is TRBJ1-6; tentative D call: TRBD1 (5 bases). CDR3 size: 13 residues. Trimming pared 5 bases from V and 12 bases from J, leaving 14 bases between. CDR1 is LNHDA, CDR2 SQIVND, per germline (reference sequence). CDR3 amino acids: CASSPGTWGPLHF. DNA for the CDR3: TGTGCCAGTAGTCCCGGGACCTGGGGACCCCTCCACTTT.

The chain combines TRBV5-1 with TRBJ1-5; D call uncertain. The germline gives CDR1 SGHRS, CDR2 YFSETQ. The CDR3 loop spans 12 amino acids. V lost 2 bases and J lost 6, with 6 bases in between. The CDR3 DNA reads TGCGCCAGCAGCTTTTTTTGTCAGCCCCAGCATTTT. Translating gives CASSFFCQPQHF. The entire variable domain, with the rest obtained from reference TRBV5-1 and TRBJ1-5, is as follows: KAGVTQTPRYLIKTRGQQVTLSCSPISGHRSVSWYQQTPGQGLQFLFEYFSETQRNKGNFPGRFSGRQFSNSRSEMNVSTLELGDSALYLCASSFFCQPQHFGDGTRLSIL.

The chain links TRBV11-2 to TRBJ1-5, with D perhaps matching TRBD1 (5 bases). The V gene lost 4 bases and the J gene lost 9 bases, with 13 bases spanning the gap. Looked up from germline, CDR1 is SGHAT and CDR2 is FQNNGV. The CDR3 has 13 residues. CDR3 nucleotides: TGTGCCAGCAGCTCGGGGCTTGGAGGGCCCCAGCATTTT. Residues: CASSSGLGGPQHF.

As concerns this clone: One junction end disagrees with the germline gene, perhaps due to a read error. V gene TRBV29-1 combines with J gene TRBJ2-5; 7 bases align to TRBD1. CDR1 is SQVTM and CDR2 is ANQGSEA in the germline V gene. This CDR3 is 12 amino acids long. This CDR3 is CSVIEGTEAQYF. CDR3 DNA: TGCAGCGTGATAGAGGGGACAGAGGCCCAGTACTTC.

The rearrangement joins TRBV14 to TRBJ2-7; no clear D gene. V dropped 2 bases and J dropped 6 bases, with 8 bases sitting between them. This CDR3 spans 12 amino acids. The germline V gene encodes CDR1 SGHDN and CDR2 FVKESK. The CDR3 reads CASSQIWGEQYF. The CDR3 DNA sequence: TGTGCCAGCAGCCAAATCTGGGGCGAGCAGTACTTC.

The genes are TRBV7-2 and TRBJ2-2; 8 nucleotides agree with TRBD2. This CDR3 comprises 15 residues. Losses at the gene ends were 1 base for V and 6 bases for J; bases not matched to a gene: 4. In germline, CDR1 is SGHTA, CDR2 FQGNSA. CDR3 DNA: TGTGCCAGCAGCTTAGTGGGACTAGTTCCCGGGGAGCTGTTTTTT. This sequence encodes CASSLVGLVPGELFF.

The chain has TRBV13 and TRBJ2-7; D unresolved. Germline V gene lookup returns CDR1 PRHDT and CDR2 FYEKMQ (reference sequence). The CDR3 runs 14 residues. Trimming stripped 2 bases from V and 2 bases from J, with 10 bases between. The DNA of the CDR3 is TGTGCCAGCAGCTTAAGGGAAACAGCCTACGAGCAGTACTTC. Amino acid sequence: CASSLRETAYEQYF.

The chain employs TRBV19 and TRBJ1-1; D perhaps matches TRBD1 (6 bases). Germline assignment: CDR1 LNHDA and CDR2 SQIVND (reference sequence). Trimming removed 1 base from V and 0 bases from J, with 15 bases in between. This CDR3 is built from 17 residues. The CDR3 nucleotides read TGTGCCAGTAGTATAGGTGGGGGCCGCTTCATGAACACTGAAGCTTTCTTT. It encodes CASSIGGGRFMNTEAFF.

This sequence joins TRBV30 and TRBJ2-2; no clear D. CDR1 GTSNPN and CDR2 SVGIG come from the germline V gene (reference sequence). This CDR3 region has 12 residues. The germline V and J ends were trimmed by 3 bases and 8 bases, with 10 bases remaining between them. The CDR3, as DNA: TGTGCCTGGAGGACTCAACCAGGGGAGCTGTTTTTT. This encodes CAWRTQPGELFF.